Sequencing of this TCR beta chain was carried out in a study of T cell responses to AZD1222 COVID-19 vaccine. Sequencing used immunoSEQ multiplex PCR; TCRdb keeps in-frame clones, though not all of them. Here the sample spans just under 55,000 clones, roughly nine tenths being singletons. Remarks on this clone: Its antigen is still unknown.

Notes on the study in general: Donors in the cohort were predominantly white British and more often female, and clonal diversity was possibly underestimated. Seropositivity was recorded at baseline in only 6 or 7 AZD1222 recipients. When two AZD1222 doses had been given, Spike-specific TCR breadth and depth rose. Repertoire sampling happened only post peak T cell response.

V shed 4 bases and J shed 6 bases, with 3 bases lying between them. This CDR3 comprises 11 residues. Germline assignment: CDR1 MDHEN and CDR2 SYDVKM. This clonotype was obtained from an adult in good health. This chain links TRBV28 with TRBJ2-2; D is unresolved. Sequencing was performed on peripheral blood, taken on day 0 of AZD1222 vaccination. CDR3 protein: CASSYSGELFF. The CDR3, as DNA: TGTGCCAGCAGTTATTCCGGGGAGCTGTTTTTT. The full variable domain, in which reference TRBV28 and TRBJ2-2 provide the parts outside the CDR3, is DVKVTQSSRYLVKRTGEKVFLECVQDMDHENMFWYRQDPGLGLRLIYFSYDVKMKEKGDIPEGYSVSREKKERFSLILESASTNQTSMYLCASSYSGELFFGEGSRLTVL.